Following are 29 T cell receptor beta chains from one sample sequenced in a study of control samples from healthy donors and cancer patients. Sequenced by immunoSEQ multiplex PCR; TCRdb stores in-frame clones only, minus some. The data show 90,000 or so clones, with approximately 84% seen just once and about 35% held by the top ten. Material for sequencing was PBMCs. The origin of the receptors is a man aged 70 or older with lung cancer.

The rearrangement links TRBV7-9 to TRBJ1-4, with TRBD1 matching over 11 bases. The CDR3 covers 15 residues. Germline-derived CDR1 and CDR2 are SEHNR and FQNEAQ (reference sequence). J gave up 7 bases and V 5 bases, and 6 bases lay outside the gene matches. CDR3 region: CASSGGQGAGEKLFF. CDR3 nucleotides: TGTGCCAGCAGCGGAGGACAGGGGGCCGGTGAAAAACTGTTTTTT.

The chain joins TRBV19 to TRBJ2-2; D is unresolved. CDR3 length equals 14 residues. CDR1 LNHDA and CDR2 SQIVND come from the germline V gene (reference sequence). Trimming took off 2 bases at V and 6 bases at J, with 10 bases between the two ends. This CDR3 is CASSIYDRSGELFF. CDR3 nucleotides: TGTGCCAGTAGTATATACGACCGATCCGGGGAGCTGTTTTTT.

This clone has just a few counts. This rearrangement joins TRBV19 to TRBJ1-2; D is perhaps TRBD1 (5 bases). Trimming took 3 bases from V and 0 from J, leaving 8 bases between them. The CDR3 totals 14 residues. Per the germline V gene, CDR1 is LNHDA and CDR2 is SQIVND (reference sequence). The CDR3 region is CASSMQGANYGYTF. In DNA form, the CDR3 reads TGTGCCAGTAGTATGCAGGGAGCTAACTATGGCTACACCTTC.

The chain joins TRBV11-2 to TRBJ1-4; unclear D gene. The CDR3 has 15 amino acids. Germline values: CDR1 SGHAT, CDR2 FQNNGV. V lost 8 bases to trimming and J lost 3 bases, with 16 bases between them. CDR3: CASCLGGQANEKLFF. CDR3 coding DNA: TGTGCCAGCTGTCTCGGAGGGCAGGCTAATGAAAAACTGTTTTTT.

The CDR3 region is CASSFQGSTDTQYF. Written as DNA, the CDR3 is TGCGCCAGCAGCTTTCAGGGGTCCACAGATACGCAGTATTTT. The genes are TRBV5-1 and TRBJ2-3, with a weak D call TRBD1 (6 bases). The germline gives CDR1 SGHRS, CDR2 YFSETQ. This CDR3 comprises 14 residues. V lost 2 bases and J 2 bases, leaving 9 bases between the germline ends.

This chain links TRBV5-5 with TRBJ2-4; D may be TRBD1 or TRBD2 (5 bases each). Germline assignment: CDR1 SGHKS and CDR2 YYEKEE (reference sequence). Trimming removed 1 base from V and 8 bases from J, with 16 bases in between. The CDR3 is 15 residues long. Here the CDR3 reads CASSLLGPSSDIQYF. CDR3 in DNA: TGTGCCAGCAGCTTGCTGGGACCCTCATCGGACATTCAGTACTTC.

The chain employs TRBV7-2 and TRBJ2-2; D possibly corresponds to TRBD1 (5 bases). The V end lost 2 bases, the J end lost 0 bases, and 7 bases lay between the germline ends. The germline V gene has CDR1 SGHTA and CDR2 FQGNSA. The CDR3 totals 15 residues. The CDR3 region is CASSLQGTNTGELFF. CDR3 DNA: TGTGCCAGCAGCTTACAGGGAACGAACACCGGGGAGCTGTTTTTT. Based on the CDR3 plus reference TRBV7-2 and TRBJ2-2, the full variable domain is GAGVSQSPSNKVTEKGKDVELRCDPISGHTALYWYRQSLGQGLEFLIYFQGNSAPDKSGLPSDRFSAERTGGSVSTLTIQRTQQEDSAVYLCASSLQGTNTGELFFGEGSRLTVL.

The chain combines TRBV4-1 with TRBJ1-4; D is perhaps TRBD1 (6 bases). V lost 6 bases to trimming and J lost 4 bases, with 12 bases between them. The length of the CDR3 is 14 residues. Germline CDR1 MGHRA, CDR2 YSYEKL. CDR3 nucleotide sequence: TGCGCCAGCAGTCAGACAGGTCTTAATGAAAAACTGTTTTTT. Translating it yields CASSQTGLNEKLFF.

This sequence joins TRBV10-2 and TRBJ2-7; 12 bases agree with TRBD1. The V gene end was trimmed by 8 bases and the J gene end by 4 bases; junction bases not matched to a gene: 6. This CDR3 has 14 amino acids. Germline CDR1 and CDR2: WSHSY and SAAADI. Written as DNA, the CDR3 is TGCGCCAGCGGGCTGGGACAGGGGGCGTACGAGCAGTACTTC. The encoded protein is CASGLGQGAYEQYF.

CDR3: CASSYGTDNSPLHF. The CDR3 bases are TGTGCCAGCAGTTATGGGACGGATAATTCACCCCTCCACTTT. V is TRBV6-5 and J is TRBJ1-6, with D maybe TRBD1 (5 bases). Germline V gene lookup returns CDR1 MNHEY and CDR2 SVGAGI. This CDR3 spans 14 amino acids. Trimming removed 3 bases at V and 5 bases at J, with 8 bases between.

The V gene is TRBV30, the J gene TRBJ1-1, with D unresolved. This CDR3 has 14 amino acids. The V gene lost 2 bases and the J gene lost 1 base, with 11 bases spanning the gap. Per the germline V gene, CDR1 is GTSNPN and CDR2 is SVGIG (reference sequence). CDR3 coding DNA: TGTGCCTGGAGTCCATTTTCCGGGAACACTGAAGCTTTCTTT. It yields the protein CAWSPFSGNTEAFF.

This clone came up once. V and J are TRBV29-1 and TRBJ2-5; tentatively, D is TRBD1 or TRBD2 (6 bases each). V lost 3 bases to trimming and J lost 5 bases, with 16 bases between them. The germline V gene encodes CDR1 SQVTM and CDR2 ANQGSEA. The CDR3 totals 14 residues. The CDR3 protein is CSVDWSGGLETQYF. Written as DNA, the CDR3 is TGCAGCGTTGATTGGTCCGGGGGCTTGGAGACCCAGTACTTC.

This clone was seen once. The chain links TRBV5-1 to TRBJ1-2, with no clear D. The CDR3 has 13 amino acids. Germline V gene data show CDR1 as SGHRS and CDR2 as YFSETQ. Trimming cost V 0 bases and J 6 bases, with 9 bases left between them. CDR3 sequence: CASSLEGNDGYTF. The CDR3 DNA follows: TGCGCCAGCAGCTTGGAAGGAAACGATGGCTACACCTTC.

The gene calls are TRBV5-1 and TRBJ2-6; no firm D call. CDR1 is SGHRS and CDR2 is YFSETQ in the germline V gene. V dropped 2 bases and J dropped 6 bases, with 6 bases sitting between them. This CDR3 contains 13 residues. The CDR3 coding sequence is TGCGCCAGCAGCTTTTACCAGGCCAACGTCCTGACTTTC. It codes for CASSFYQANVLTF. The full variable domain, completed using reference TRBV5-1 and TRBJ2-6, is KAGVTQTPRYLIKTRGQQVTLSCSPISGHRSVSWYQQTPGQGLQFLFEYFSETQRNKGNFPGRFSGRQFSNSRSEMNVSTLELGDSALYLCASSFYQANVLTFGAGSRLTVL.

This chain joins TRBV6-5 and TRBJ1-2; D may be TRBD1 (6 bases). The germline V gene encodes CDR1 MNHEY and CDR2 SVGAGI. The CDR3 is 13 amino acids. V lost 5 bases, J lost 4 bases, and 11 bases lay in between. The CDR3 DNA reads TGTGCCAGCAGTCTACAGGGAGGCTATGGCTACACCTTC. It is translated as CASSLQGGYGYTF.

The chain links TRBV28 to TRBJ1-2, with a weak D call TRBD1 (5 bases). Germline CDR1 reads MDHEN; CDR2 reads SYDVKM. CDR3 length: 15 residues. The V end was cut by 4 bases, the J end by 4 bases, with 16 bases between. CDR3 amino acids: CASSSLRGAFYGYTF. The DNA of the CDR3 is TGTGCCAGCAGTTCGCTAAGGGGAGCCTTCTATGGCTACACCTTC.

The chain links TRBV12-5 to TRBJ1-3, with D possibly TRBD1 on 6 matching bases. Germline lookup yields CDR1 LGHNT and CDR2 FRNRAP. Trimming took off 6 bases at V and 2 bases at J, with 20 bases between the two ends. The length of the CDR3 is 17 residues. The CDR3 loop reads CASGTWVGGNPGNTIYF. CDR3 coding DNA: TGTGCTAGTGGCACCTGGGTAGGGGGTAATCCTGGAAACACCATATATTTT.

This rearrangement joins TRBV5-1 to TRBJ2-1, with TRBD2 identical over 9 bases. The CDR3 has 15 amino acids. The germline gives CDR1 SGHRS, CDR2 YFSETQ. Trimming removed 7 bases from V and 4 bases from J; junction bases left unmatched: 9. The CDR3 spells CASGVGGGAYNEQFF. CDR3 sequence (DNA): TGCGCCAGCGGGGTAGGCGGGGGGGCATACAATGAGCAGTTCTTC.

The chain has TRBV5-8 and TRBJ1-2; D is unclear. Germline-derived CDR1 and CDR2 are SGHTS and YDEGEE. Trimming took 2 bases from V and 6 from J, leaving 2 bases between them. CDR3 length equals 10 residues. The CDR3 coding sequence is TGTGCCAGCAGCTTTGATGGCTACACCTTC. Amino acid sequence: CASSFDGYTF.

The chain employs TRBV2 and TRBJ1-6; no clear D gene. The length of the CDR3 is 16 residues. The V end was cut by 11 bases, the J end by 6 bases, with 23 bases between. Per the germline V gene, CDR1 is SNHLY and CDR2 is FYNNEI. The chain's CDR3 is CASATGLPALNSPLHF. The DNA of the CDR3 is TGTGCCTCAGCAACGGGCCTTCCTGCCCTTAATTCACCCCTCCACTTT.

This clone appeared a few times. The chain combines TRBV9 with TRBJ1-4; D may be TRBD1 (5 bases). The germline V and J ends were trimmed by 3 bases and 1 base, with 7 bases remaining between them. The CDR3 is 14 amino acids. Germline V gene sequence: CDR1 SGDLS, CDR2 YYNGEE. As DNA, the CDR3 is TGTGCCAGCAGCGGCAGGGAAACTAATGAAAAACTGTTTTTT. Its protein is CASSGRETNEKLFF.

J is TRBJ2-7 and V is TRBV11-1; D unresolved. CDR1 and CDR2 from the germline V gene are SGHAT and FQDESV (reference sequence). Trimming removed 3 bases from V and 3 bases from J, with 6 bases in between. This CDR3 comprises 12 residues. This chain's CDR3 is CASSLQSYEQYF. The CDR3 DNA reads TGTGCCAGCAGCTTGCAGAGCTACGAGCAGTACTTC.

The chain uses TRBV15 and TRBJ1-4, with D maybe TRBD1 (5 bases). Germline V gene lookup returns CDR1 LNHNV and CDR2 YYDKDF (reference sequence). The CDR3 loop spans 19 amino acids. V lost 3 bases and J lost 2, with 22 bases in between. The DNA for the CDR3 is TGTGCCACCAGCAGGCTGAGGGGACGCGGTATGGGTACTAATGAAAAACTGTTTTTT. As protein: CATSRLRGRGMGTNEKLFF.

The sample holds a few counts of this clone. The genes are TRBV6-5 and TRBJ2-5; no reliable D call. The CDR3 has 14 residues. V lost 5 bases to trimming and J lost 7 bases, with 17 bases between them. CDR1 MNHEY and CDR2 SVGAGI come from the germline V gene. CDR3 region: CASSPNPGIATQYF. The CDR3 nucleotides read TGTGCCAGCAGTCCTAACCCCGGTATCGCGACCCAGTACTTC.

V is TRBV6-6 and J is TRBJ2-7; 11 bases align to TRBD1. The CDR3 has 16 amino acids. Germline V lookup: CDR1 MNHNY, CDR2 SVGAGI (reference sequence). After removal of 6 bases from V and 5 bases from J, the junction contained 12 bases not matched to a gene. CDR3 nucleotides: TGTGCCAGCAGCGAGACCAAAGGACAGGGGGCCCACGAGCAGTACTTC. It yields the protein CASSETKGQGAHEQYF.

The chain joins TRBV6-6 to TRBJ2-3, with TRBD1 matching over 9 bases. The germline V gene has CDR1 MNHNY and CDR2 SVGAGI (reference sequence). This CDR3 is built from 15 residues. V gave up 8 bases and J gave up 1 base; unmatched junction bases: 7. The CDR3 DNA reads as TGTGCCAGCCGATACCGGGACAGGGGCACAGATACGCAGTATTTT. This translates into CASRYRDRGTDTQYF.

J is TRBJ1-2 and V is TRBV6-5; TRBD1 aligns across 9 bases. CDR1 is MNHEY, CDR2 SVGAGI, per germline. The CDR3 consists of 15 residues. Trimming cost V 6 bases and J 8 bases; bases outside gene matches: 13. The CDR3: CASRRGGTGFDGYTF. CDR3 nucleotide sequence: TGTGCCAGCAGACGCGGCGGGACAGGGTTTGACGGCTACACCTTC.

DNA for the CDR3: TGTGCCAGCAGCCAAGAAGGGACGGTCGGAGAGCAGTACTTC. Translating gives CASSQEGTVGEQYF. The rearrangement uses TRBV4-2 and TRBJ2-7; perhaps D is TRBD1 or TRBD2 (5 bases each). The V end lost 0 bases, the J end lost 7 bases, and 13 bases lay between the germline ends. The CDR3 is 14 amino acids. Germline-derived CDR1 and CDR2 are LGHNA and YNFKEQ.

J is TRBJ2-3 and V is TRBV7-3; 10 positions agree with TRBD2. Germline V gives CDR1 SGHTA, CDR2 FQGTGA. With 3 bases clipped from V and 3 bases from J, the junction kept 6 bases outside the gene matches. The CDR3 has 16 residues. The CDR3 loop is CASSFQAGGLTDTQYF. CDR3 nucleotide sequence: TGTGCCAGCAGCTTCCAAGCGGGGGGGCTGACAGATACGCAGTATTTT.